Listed below are T cell receptor beta chains from one sample, sequenced in a study of blood T cells in healthy people across ages. TCRdb re-derived calls from the 5' RACE reads in MiXCR, one entry per CDR3 protein. The sample yields roughly 720,000 distinct CDR3 sequences, about 53% seen once. The specimen was blood. The receptor source for this set is an elderly man in good health. The CDR3 runs from the conserved cysteine through the conserved F or W. A D gene is named only where the DNA matches it firmly. The size field is filled for only some rows; it gives once, few, many or a size class.

J: TRBJ2-3
V: TRBV9
D: -
length: 14
size: -
CDR3: CASSVLPSEDTQYF
DNA: TGTGCCAGCAGCGTACTACCCAGCGAGGATACGCAGTATTTT

J: TRBJ2-7
V: TRBV7-9
D: -
length: 15
size: few
CDR3: CASSLVAVLRNEQYF
DNA: TGTGCCAGCAGCTTAGTGGCGGTCCTGAGGAACGAGCAGTACTTC

J: TRBJ2-5
V: TRBV30
D: -
length: 13
size: few
CDR3: CAANRDSVETQYF
DNA: TGTGCCGCGAACAGGGATTCGGTAGAGACCCAGTACTTC

J: TRBJ2-5
V: TRBV27
D: -
length: 15
size: once
CDR3: CASSLLSPNPNEQYF
DNA: TGTGCCAGCAGCCTACTATCCCCTAATCCTAATGAGCAGTACTTC

J: TRBJ2-7
V: TRBV7-9
D: TRBD1
length: 17
size: once
CDR3: CASSLMTGGAVNYEQYF
DNA: TGTGCCAGCAGCTTAATGACAGGGGGCGCCGTTAATTACGAGCAGTACTTC

J: TRBJ2-1
V: TRBV29-1
D: TRBD1
length: 13
size: many
CDR3: CSVVIGQGNEQFF
DNA: TGCAGCGTTGTCATCGGACAGGGAAATGAGCAGTTCTTC

J: TRBJ1-3
V: TRBV7-2
D: TRBD1
length: 15
size: -
CDR3: CASSPDRLSGNTIYF
DNA: TGTGCCAGCAGCCCGGACAGGCTCTCTGGAAACACCATATATTTT

J: TRBJ2-5
V: TRBV7-2
D: -
length: 18
size: -
CDR3: CASSLLGTGLSSVYGQYF
DNA: TGTGCCAGCAGCTTACTTGGGACGGGACTGTCGTCTGTATACGGGCAGTACTTC

J: TRBJ2-1
V: TRBV24-1
D: -
length: 15
size: few
CDR3: CATSEHRDPYNEQFF
DNA: TGTGCCACCAGTGAACACCGGGACCCTTACAATGAGCAGTTCTTC

J: TRBJ2-5
V: TRBV2
D: -
length: 15
size: -
CDR3: CASSEGGSIQETQYF
DNA: TGTGCCAGCAGTGAAGGGGGGTCCATACAAGAGACCCAGTACTTC

J: TRBJ2-6
V: TRBV29-1
D: -
length: 15
size: many
CDR3: CSVEKGLSGANVLTF
DNA: TGCAGCGTTGAAAAGGGCCTCTCTGGGGCCAACGTCCTGACTTTC

J: TRBJ1-2
V: TRBV18
D: -
length: 13
size: few
CDR3: CASSPTANYGYTF
DNA: TGTGCCAGCTCTCCGACGGCTAACTATGGCTACACCTTC

J: TRBJ2-7
V: TRBV28
D: -
length: 12
size: -
CDR3: CASAGHPYEQYF
DNA: TGTGCCAGTGCGGGACACCCCTACGAGCAGTACTTC

J: TRBJ2-5
V: TRBV7-2
D: -
length: 13
size: few
CDR3: CASTIRGGGTQYF
DNA: TGTGCCAGCACCATCAGGGGCGGGGGGACCCAGTACTTC

J: TRBJ1-4
V: TRBV6-4
D: -
length: 18
size: few
CDR3: CASGPLRRDRNSNEKLFF
DNA: TGTGCCAGCGGACCTCTCCGCCGGGACCGAAATTCTAATGAAAAACTGTTTTTT

J: TRBJ2-7
V: TRBV6-5
D: TRBD2
length: 12
size: -
CDR3: CASGTIYNEQYF
DNA: TGTGCCAGCGGGACTATCTACAATGAGCAGTACTTC

J: TRBJ2-7
V: TRBV20-1
D: TRBD2
length: 17
size: -
CDR3: CSARGGVSGRRNYEQYF
DNA: TGCAGTGCTAGAGGTGGGGTTAGCGGGAGGAGAAACTACGAGCAGTACTTC

J: TRBJ2-7
V: TRBV10-2
D: -
length: 15
size: once
CDR3: CASSDMGELAYEQYF
DNA: TGCGCCAGCAGTGACATGGGGGAGTTAGCCTACGAGCAGTACTTC

J: TRBJ2-7
V: TRBV13
D: -
length: 14
size: few
CDR3: CASSASLTSYEQYF
DNA: TGTGCCAGCTCAGCTAGCCTGACATCCTACGAGCAGTACTTC

J: TRBJ2-4
V: TRBV7-3
D: TRBD1
length: 16
size: -
CDR3: CASSMTGDLAKTIQYF
DNA: TGTGCCAGCAGCATGACAGGGGATTTAGCCAAAACCATTCAGTACTTC

J: TRBJ2-7
V: TRBV20-1
D: -
length: 15
size: -
CDR3: CSARDPLSGPYEQYF
DNA: TGCAGTGCTAGAGACCCCCTGAGCGGACCCTACGAGCAGTACTTC

J: TRBJ1-2
V: TRBV29-1
D: -
length: 15
size: few
CDR3: CSAAGGEQRNYGYTF
DNA: TGCAGCGCAGCGGGGGGGGAACAACGTAACTATGGCTACACCTTC

J: TRBJ1-4
V: TRBV29-1
D: -
length: 15
size: -
CDR3: CSVRTPGSFSEKLFF
DNA: TGCAGCGTACGGACCCCCGGCAGCTTTAGTGAAAAACTGTTTTTT

J: TRBJ1-2
V: TRBV5-1
D: TRBD1
length: 16
size: few
CDR3: CASSLAPGTGINGYTF
DNA: TGCGCCAGCAGCTTGGCCCCGGGGACAGGGATCAATGGCTACACCTTC

J: TRBJ2-1
V: TRBV29-1
D: -
length: 13
size: -
CDR3: CSVKRGGYNEQFF
DNA: TGCAGCGTAAAGAGGGGAGGCTACAATGAGCAGTTCTTC

J: TRBJ2-7
V: TRBV7-2
D: -
length: 15
size: -
CDR3: CASSLEGSSSYEQYF
DNA: TGTGCCAGCAGCTTAGAGGGCTCTAGCTCCTACGAGCAGTACTTC

J: TRBJ2-1
V: TRBV7-3
D: TRBD2
length: 17
size: -
CDR3: CASSLMGTSGMVNEQFF
DNA: TGTGCCAGCAGCTTAATGGGGACTAGCGGGATGGTAAATGAGCAGTTCTTC

J: TRBJ1-2
V: TRBV10-3
D: TRBD1
length: 14
size: -
CDR3: CAIKLTGSDYGYTF
DNA: TGTGCCATCAAGTTGACAGGGAGCGACTATGGCTACACCTTC

J: TRBJ1-6
V: TRBV2
D: -
length: 15
size: few
CDR3: CASSEGFSYNSPLHF
DNA: TGTGCCAGCAGTGAAGGGTTTTCCTATAATTCACCCCTCCACTTT

J: TRBJ1-2
V: TRBV7-3
D: TRBD1
length: 13
size: -
CDR3: CASSLDRGGPYTF
DNA: TGTGCCAGCAGCTTGGACAGGGGCGGTCCGTACACCTTC

J: TRBJ2-1
V: TRBV27
D: TRBD2
length: 15
size: many
CDR3: CASSRLADLYNEQFF
DNA: TGTGCCAGCAGTCGCCTAGCGGATCTCTACAATGAGCAGTTCTTC

J: TRBJ2-1
V: TRBV16
D: -
length: 14
size: few
CDR3: CASSQGPRGDEQFF
DNA: TGTGCCAGCAGCCAAGGTCCCAGAGGCGATGAGCAGTTCTTC

J: TRBJ1-1
V: TRBV5-1
D: -
length: 14
size: -
CDR3: CASSSRTGNTEAFF
DNA: TGCGCCAGCAGCTCAAGGACCGGGAACACTGAAGCTTTCTTT

J: TRBJ2-6
V: TRBV7-9
D: TRBD1
length: 18
size: few
CDR3: CASSLARGQPSGANVLTF
DNA: TGTGCCAGCAGCTTAGCCAGGGGACAGCCCTCTGGGGCCAACGTCCTGACTTTC

J: TRBJ1-1
V: TRBV28
D: -
length: 16
size: -
CDR3: CASSFSGNIMGTEAFF
DNA: TGTGCCAGCAGTTTCTCCGGAAACATTATGGGCACTGAAGCTTTCTTT

J: TRBJ2-5
V: TRBV4-1
D: -
length: 15
size: -
CDR3: CASSQEEMYQETQYF
DNA: TGCGCCAGCAGCCAAGAGGAGATGTACCAAGAGACCCAGTACTTC

J: TRBJ1-6
V: TRBV6-1
D: -
length: 17
size: -
CDR3: CASSDLRGGGNNSLLHF
DNA: TGTGCCAGCAGTGATCTTCGGGGCGGGGGTAATAATTCACTCCTCCACTTT

J: TRBJ2-2
V: TRBV9
D: -
length: 15
size: -
CDR3: CASSPRIPNTGELFF
DNA: TGTGCCAGCAGCCCGCGGATTCCGAACACCGGGGAGCTGTTTTTT

J: TRBJ2-5
V: TRBV24-1
D: -
length: 16
size: -
CDR3: CATSDSDRAGKETQYF
DNA: TGTGCCACCAGTGATTCGGACCGGGCAGGGAAGGAGACCCAGTACTTC

J: TRBJ2-2
V: TRBV9
D: -
length: 15
size: -
CDR3: CASSVQGSDTGELFF
DNA: TGTGCCAGCAGCGTTCAGGGGTCGGACACCGGGGAGCTGTTTTTT

J: TRBJ1-2
V: TRBV6-6
D: -
length: 12
size: -
CDR3: CASSYSIGGYTF
DNA: TGTGCCAGCAGTTACTCCATAGGGGGCTACACCTTC

J: TRBJ1-2
V: TRBV6-2/TRBV6-3
D: -
length: 14
size: -
CDR3: CATTYRDYFFGYTF
DNA: TGTGCCACCACTTATCGGGACTACTTCTTTGGCTACACCTTC

J: TRBJ2-7
V: TRBV2
D: -
length: 15
size: few
CDR3: CASSEAGGRAYEQYF
DNA: TGTGCCAGCAGTGAAGCCGGGGGCAGAGCCTACGAGCAGTACTTC

J: TRBJ1-1
V: TRBV3-1
D: TRBD1
length: 13
size: -
CDR3: CASNRGPGTEAFF
DNA: TGTGCCAGCAACAGGGGGCCGGGCACTGAAGCTTTCTTT

J: TRBJ1-4
V: TRBV14
D: -
length: 15
size: -
CDR3: CASSQVGTLGEKLFF
DNA: TGTGCCAGCAGCCAAGTGGGGACCCTTGGGGAAAAACTGTTTTTT

J: TRBJ1-2
V: TRBV10-3
D: TRBD1
length: 16
size: -
CDR3: CAISGDSSVANYDYTF
DNA: TGTGCCATCAGCGGGGACAGCTCCGTTGCTAACTATGACTACACCTTC

J: TRBJ1-2
V: TRBV5-1
D: TRBD1
length: 15
size: -
CDR3: CASSLDTGGGYGYTF
DNA: TGCGCCAGCAGCTTAGACACAGGGGGCGGCTATGGCTACACCTTC

J: TRBJ2-6
V: TRBV20-1
D: -
length: 15
size: -
CDR3: CSAPTGGSGANVLTF
DNA: TGCAGTGCCCCGACGGGGGGCAGTGGGGCCAACGTCCTGACTTTC

J: TRBJ2-5
V: TRBV28
D: -
length: 13
size: once
CDR3: CASRDTPGETQYF
DNA: TGTGCCAGCAGGGACACCCCCGGAGAGACCCAGTACTTC

J: TRBJ2-5
V: TRBV7-2
D: -
length: 15
size: once
CDR3: CASSTEAGEQETQYF
DNA: TGTGCCAGCAGCACAGAGGCAGGGGAGCAAGAGACCCAGTACTTC

J: TRBJ2-5
V: TRBV6-1
D: -
length: 12
size: -
CDR3: CASSYREQTQYF
DNA: TGTGCCAGCAGCTACAGGGAACAGACCCAGTACTTC

J: TRBJ2-7
V: TRBV9
D: TRBD1
length: 15
size: -
CDR3: CASSDGTGATCEQYF
DNA: TGTGCCAGCAGCGACGGGACAGGGGCTACCTGCGAGCAGTACTTC

J: TRBJ2-7
V: TRBV6-1
D: TRBD1
length: 14
size: -
CDR3: CASDRTGLSYEQYF
DNA: TGTGCCAGCGATAGGACAGGGCTTTCCTACGAGCAGTACTTC

J: TRBJ1-2
V: TRBV7-2
D: -
length: 14
size: -
CDR3: CASSAWDLNYGYTF
DNA: TGTGCCAGCAGCGCCTGGGACTTAAACTATGGCTACACCTTC

J: TRBJ2-7
V: TRBV20-1
D: -
length: 13
size: -
CDR3: CSARGTMRYEQYF
DNA: TGCAGTGCTAGAGGTACTATGCGCTACGAGCAGTACTTC

J: TRBJ2-1
V: TRBV4-2
D: TRBD2
length: 17
size: few
CDR3: CASSRDPLAALNNEQFF
DNA: TGTGCCAGCAGTCGCGACCCTCTAGCGGCCCTTAACAATGAGCAGTTCTTC